This TCR beta chain was sequenced in a study of human T cells and chemical hapten exposure. Using its own MiXCR run on the RACE reads, TCRdb lists one record per CDR3 protein. The sample has around 380,000 distinct CDR3 sequences; 4.5% to 5.5% are singletons. Specified time point: pre-sensitization, week 0. The treatment: therapeutic diphenylcyclopropenone sensitization with weekly scalp DPC. Ahead of applying each patch test, blood was sampled. This clonotype was observed a few times. This CDR3 has 13 residues. Germline V gives CDR1 LGHDT, CDR2 YNNKEL (reference sequence). V was cut by 7 bases and J by 4 bases, with 11 bases left in between.

This material consisted of whole blood, taken in connection with sensitization to the hapten diphenylcyclopropenone (DPC). The sequence derives from a woman in her late teens or twenties with alopecia areata. Some clones in this sample may be carry-over from other donors' samples. The gene calls are TRBV3-1 and TRBJ1-3; D gene ambiguous. CDR3 region: CASKSAAGNTIYF. The DNA of the CDR3 is TGTGCCAGCAAATCGGCGGCGGGAAACACCATATATTTT.